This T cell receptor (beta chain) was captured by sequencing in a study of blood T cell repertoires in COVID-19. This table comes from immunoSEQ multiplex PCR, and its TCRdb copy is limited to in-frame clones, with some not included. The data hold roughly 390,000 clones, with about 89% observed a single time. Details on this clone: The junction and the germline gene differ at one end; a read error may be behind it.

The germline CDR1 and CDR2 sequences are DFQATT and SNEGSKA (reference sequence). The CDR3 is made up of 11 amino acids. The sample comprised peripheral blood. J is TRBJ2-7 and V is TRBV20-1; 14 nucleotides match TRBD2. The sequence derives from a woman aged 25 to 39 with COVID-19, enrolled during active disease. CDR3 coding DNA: TGCAGTGCTAGGACTAGCGGGAGGGAAGGATTC. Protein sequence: CSARTSGREGF.